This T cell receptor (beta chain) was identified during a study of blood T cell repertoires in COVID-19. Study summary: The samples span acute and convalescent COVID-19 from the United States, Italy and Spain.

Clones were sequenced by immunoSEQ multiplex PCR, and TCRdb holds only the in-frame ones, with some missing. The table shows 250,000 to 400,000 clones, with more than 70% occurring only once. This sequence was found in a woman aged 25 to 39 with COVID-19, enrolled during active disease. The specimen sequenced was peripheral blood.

Here the CDR3 reads CASSPRSAGTSTDTQYF. CDR3 in DNA: TGTGCCAGCAGCCCCCGGTCGGCGGGTACTAGCACAGATACGCAGTATTTT. The chain has TRBV7-8 and TRBJ2-3, with a tentative D call TRBD2 (5 bases). Trimming removed 5 bases from V and 0 bases from J, with 18 bases in between. The germline CDR1 and CDR2 sequences are SGHVS and FQNEAQ. This CDR3 is built from 17 residues.